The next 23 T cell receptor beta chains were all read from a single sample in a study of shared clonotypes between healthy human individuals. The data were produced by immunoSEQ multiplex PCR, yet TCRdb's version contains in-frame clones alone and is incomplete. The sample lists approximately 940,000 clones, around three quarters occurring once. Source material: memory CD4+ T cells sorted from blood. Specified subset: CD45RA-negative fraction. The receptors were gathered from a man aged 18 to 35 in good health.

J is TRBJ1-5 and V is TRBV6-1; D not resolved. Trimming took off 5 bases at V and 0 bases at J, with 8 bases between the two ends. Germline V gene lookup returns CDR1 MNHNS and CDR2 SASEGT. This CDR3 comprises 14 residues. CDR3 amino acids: CASSSPPSNQPQHF. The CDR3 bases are TGTGCCAGCAGTAGCCCCCCTAGCAATCAGCCCCAGCATTTT.

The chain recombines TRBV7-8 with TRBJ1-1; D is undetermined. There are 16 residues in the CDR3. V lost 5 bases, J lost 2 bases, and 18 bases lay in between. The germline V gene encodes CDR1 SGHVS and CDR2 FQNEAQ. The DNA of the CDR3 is TGTGCCAGCAGCCCCCATGGAGCCGTGTTAAACACTGAAGCTTTCTTT. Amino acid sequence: CASSPHGAVLNTEAFF.

Written as DNA, the CDR3 is TGTGCCAGCAGCTTGCAGGGATCTCTCTATGGCTACACCTTC. It codes for CASSLQGSLYGYTF. The V and J genes are TRBV5-6 and TRBJ1-2, with D maybe TRBD1 (5 bases). The CDR3 covers 14 residues. The V end was cut by 1 base, the J end by 4 bases, with 11 bases between. Germline V gene sequence: CDR1 SGHDT, CDR2 YYEEEE. Drawing the rest from reference TRBV5-6 and TRBJ1-2, the complete variable domain is DAGVTQSPTHLIKTRGQQVTLRCSPKSGHDTVSWYQQALGQGPQFIFQYYEEEERQRGNFPDRFSGHQFPNYSSELNVNALLLGDSALYLCASSLQGSLYGYTFGSGTRLTVV.

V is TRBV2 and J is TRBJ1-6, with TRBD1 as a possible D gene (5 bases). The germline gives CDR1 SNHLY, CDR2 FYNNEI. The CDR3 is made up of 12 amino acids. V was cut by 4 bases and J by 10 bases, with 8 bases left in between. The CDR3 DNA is TGTGCCAGCAGTGCAGGGTTCTCACCCCTCCACTTT. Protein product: CASSAGFSPLHF.

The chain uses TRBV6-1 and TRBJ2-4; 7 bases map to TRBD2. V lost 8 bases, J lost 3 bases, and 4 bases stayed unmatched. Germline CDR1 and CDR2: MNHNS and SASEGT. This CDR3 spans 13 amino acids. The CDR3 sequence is CASGEGGKNIQYF. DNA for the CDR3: TGTGCCAGCGGGGAGGGAGGCAAAAACATTCAGTACTTC.

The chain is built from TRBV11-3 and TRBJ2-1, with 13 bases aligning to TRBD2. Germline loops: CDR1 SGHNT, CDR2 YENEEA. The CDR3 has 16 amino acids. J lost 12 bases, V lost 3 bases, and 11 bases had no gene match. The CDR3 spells CASSLGTGLAGEMQFF. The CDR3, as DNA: TGTGCCAGCAGCTTGGGAACAGGACTAGCGGGAGAGATGCAGTTCTTC.

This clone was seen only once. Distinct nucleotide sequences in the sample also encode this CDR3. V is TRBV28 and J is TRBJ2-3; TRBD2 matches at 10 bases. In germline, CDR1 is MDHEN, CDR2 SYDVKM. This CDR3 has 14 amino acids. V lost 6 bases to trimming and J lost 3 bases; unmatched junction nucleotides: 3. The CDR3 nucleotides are TGTGCCAGCAGGAGCGGGGGGGCGACAGATACGCAGTATTTT. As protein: CASRSGGATDTQYF.

CDR3 nucleotide sequence: TGTGCCAGCAGGGGGGGAGATTCCTACACCGGGGAGCTGTTTTTT. Its translation: CASRGGDSYTGELFF. This chain connects TRBV13 to TRBJ2-2, with D possibly matching TRBD2 (6 bases). Trimming shortened V by 6 bases and J by 3 bases, and 14 bases separated the two germline ends. The CDR3 sequence is 15 residues long. The germline V gene has CDR1 PRHDT and CDR2 FYEKMQ (reference sequence).

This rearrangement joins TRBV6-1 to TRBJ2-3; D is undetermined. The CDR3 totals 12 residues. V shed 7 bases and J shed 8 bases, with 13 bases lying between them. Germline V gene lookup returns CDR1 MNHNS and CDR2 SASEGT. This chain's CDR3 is CASTSVVSTQYF. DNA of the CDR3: TGTGCCAGCACGAGTGTCGTAAGTACGCAGTATTTT.

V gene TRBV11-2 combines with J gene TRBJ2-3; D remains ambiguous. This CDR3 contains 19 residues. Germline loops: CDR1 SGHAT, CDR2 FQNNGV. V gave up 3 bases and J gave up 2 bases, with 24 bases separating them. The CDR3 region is CASSFSLRSSTGYTDTQYF. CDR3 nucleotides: TGTGCCAGCAGCTTCTCTCTTAGGAGCTCAACGGGTTACACAGATACGCAGTATTTT.

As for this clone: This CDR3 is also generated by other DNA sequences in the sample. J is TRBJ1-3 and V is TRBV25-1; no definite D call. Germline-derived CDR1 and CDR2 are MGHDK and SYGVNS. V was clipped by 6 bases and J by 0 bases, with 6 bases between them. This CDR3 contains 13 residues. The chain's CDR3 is CASRLGSGNTIYF. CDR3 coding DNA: TGTGCCAGCAGATTGGGCTCTGGAAACACCATATATTTT.

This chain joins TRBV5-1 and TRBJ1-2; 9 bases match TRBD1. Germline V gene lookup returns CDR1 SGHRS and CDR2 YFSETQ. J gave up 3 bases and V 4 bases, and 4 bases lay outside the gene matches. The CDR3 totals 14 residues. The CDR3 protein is CASSIQGADYGYTF. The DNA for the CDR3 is TGCGCCAGCAGCATACAGGGGGCCGACTATGGCTACACCTTC.

The DNA of the CDR3 is TGCGCCAGCACCCCGGGTAGCGGAGACGAGCAGTACTTC. Translating it yields CASTPGSGDEQYF. The chain is built from TRBV5-1 and TRBJ2-7; D perhaps matches TRBD2 (6 bases). The germline CDR1 and CDR2 sequences are SGHRS and YFSETQ. Between the trimmed V and J ends, which lost 6 bases and 5 bases, there was a span of 15 bases. The CDR3 contains 13 residues. The full variable domain, with the rest looked up from reference TRBV5-1 and TRBJ2-7, is KAGVTQTPRYLIKTRGQQVTLSCSPISGHRSVSWYQQTPGQGLQFLFEYFSETQRNKGNFPGRFSGRQFSNSRSEMNVSTLELGDSALYLCASTPGSGDEQYFGPGTRLTVT.

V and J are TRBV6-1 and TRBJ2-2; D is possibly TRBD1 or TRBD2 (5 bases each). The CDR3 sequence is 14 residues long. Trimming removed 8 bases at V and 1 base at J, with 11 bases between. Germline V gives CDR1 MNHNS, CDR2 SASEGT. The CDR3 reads CASPGPLNTGELFF. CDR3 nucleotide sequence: TGTGCCAGCCCGGGACCTCTGAACACCGGGGAGCTGTTTTTT.

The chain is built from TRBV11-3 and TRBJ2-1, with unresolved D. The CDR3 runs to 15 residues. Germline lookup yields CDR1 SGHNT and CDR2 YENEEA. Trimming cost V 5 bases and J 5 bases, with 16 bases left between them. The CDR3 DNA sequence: TGTGCCAGCAGCCGAAACCGAGGTTTTGACAATGAGCAGTTCTTC. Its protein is CASSRNRGFDNEQFF.

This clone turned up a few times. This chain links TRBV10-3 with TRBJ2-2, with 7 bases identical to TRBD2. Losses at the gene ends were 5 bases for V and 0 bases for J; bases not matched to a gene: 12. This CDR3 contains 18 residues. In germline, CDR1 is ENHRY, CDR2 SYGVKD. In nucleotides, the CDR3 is TGTGCCATCAGTACCGGTCCGGCTAGCGGTGCGAACACCGGGGAGCTGTTTTTT. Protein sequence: CAISTGPASGANTGELFF.

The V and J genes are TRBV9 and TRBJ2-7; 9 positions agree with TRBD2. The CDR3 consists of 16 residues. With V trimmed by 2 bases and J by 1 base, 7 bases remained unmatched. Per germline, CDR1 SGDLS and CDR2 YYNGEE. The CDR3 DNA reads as TGTGCCAGCAGCGTTGGCGGGAGGGATGGGTCCTACGAGCAGTACTTC. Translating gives CASSVGGRDGSYEQYF.

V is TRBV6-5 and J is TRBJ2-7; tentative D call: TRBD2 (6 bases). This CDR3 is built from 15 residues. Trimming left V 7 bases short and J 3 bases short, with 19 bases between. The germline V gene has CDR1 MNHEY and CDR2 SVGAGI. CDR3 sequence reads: CASTRFPGTDYEQYF. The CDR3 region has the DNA TGTGCCAGCACCCGATTCCCCGGGACTGACTACGAGCAGTACTTC.

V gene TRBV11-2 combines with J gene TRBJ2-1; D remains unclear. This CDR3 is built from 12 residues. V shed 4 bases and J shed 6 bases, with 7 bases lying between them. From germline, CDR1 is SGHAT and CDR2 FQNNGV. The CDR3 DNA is TGTGCCAGCAGCTCAGGCATCAATGAGCAGTTCTTC. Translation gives CASSSGINEQFF.

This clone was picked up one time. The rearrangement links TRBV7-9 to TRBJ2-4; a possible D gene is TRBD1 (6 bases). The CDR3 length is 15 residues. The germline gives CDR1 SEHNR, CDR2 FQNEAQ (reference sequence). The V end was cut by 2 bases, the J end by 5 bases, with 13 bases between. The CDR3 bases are TGTGCCAGCAGCTTATCGTCAGGGGCGCAAAACATTCAGTACTTC. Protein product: CASSLSSGAQNIQYF. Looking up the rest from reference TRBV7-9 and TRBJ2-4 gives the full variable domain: DTGVSQNPRHKITKRGQNVTFRCDPISEHNRLYWYRQTLGQGPEFLTYFQNEAQLEKSRLLSDRFSAERPKGSFSTLEIQRTEQGDSAMYLCASSLSSGAQNIQYFGAGTRLSVL.

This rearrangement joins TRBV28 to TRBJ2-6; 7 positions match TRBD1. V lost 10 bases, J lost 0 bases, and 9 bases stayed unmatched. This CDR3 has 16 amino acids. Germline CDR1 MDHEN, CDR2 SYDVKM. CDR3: CATKVTGYSGANVLTF. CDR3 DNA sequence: TGTGCCACAAAGGTGACAGGGTACTCTGGGGCCAACGTCCTGACTTTC.

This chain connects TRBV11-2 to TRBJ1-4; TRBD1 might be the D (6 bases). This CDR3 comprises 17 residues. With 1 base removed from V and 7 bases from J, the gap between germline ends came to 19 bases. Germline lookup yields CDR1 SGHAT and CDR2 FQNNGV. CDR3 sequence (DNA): TGTGCCAGCAGCTTAGCGGGACAAGGGAACAGAGGTGAAAAACTGTTTTTT. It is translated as CASSLAGQGNRGEKLFF.

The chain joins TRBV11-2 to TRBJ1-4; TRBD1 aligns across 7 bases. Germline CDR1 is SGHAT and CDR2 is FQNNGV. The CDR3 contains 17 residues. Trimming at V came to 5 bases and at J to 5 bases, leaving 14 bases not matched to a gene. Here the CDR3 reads CASSPLTGAGGNEKLFF. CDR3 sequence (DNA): TGTGCCAGCAGCCCCCTAACGGGGGCAGGGGGAAATGAAAAACTGTTTTTT.